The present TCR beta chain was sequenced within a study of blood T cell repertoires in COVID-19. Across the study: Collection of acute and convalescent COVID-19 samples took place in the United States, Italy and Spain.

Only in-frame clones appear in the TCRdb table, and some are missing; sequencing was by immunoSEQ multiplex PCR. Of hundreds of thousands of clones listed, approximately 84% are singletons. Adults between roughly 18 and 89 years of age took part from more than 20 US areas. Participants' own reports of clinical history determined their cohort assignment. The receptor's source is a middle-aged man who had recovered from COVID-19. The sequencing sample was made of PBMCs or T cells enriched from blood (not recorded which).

CDR3 sequence reads: CASSLGQGSNYGYTF. CDR3 bases: TGTGCCAGCAGCTTAGGACAGGGGTCTAACTATGGCTACACCTTC. The V call is TRBV7-3, the J call TRBJ1-2; 9 nucleotides match TRBD1. CDR3 length: 15 amino acids. Germline V gene data show CDR1 as SGHTA and CDR2 as FQGTGA. The V gene end was trimmed by 2 bases and the J gene end by 0 bases; junction bases not matched to a gene: 1.